The subject of this entry is one T cell receptor (beta chain). This entry belongs to a study of blood T cells in healthy people across ages. A J-beta primer mix and a sample-barcoded 5' primer were used in a second PCR of about 7 to 11 cycles. TCRdb reprocessed the 5' RACE reads via MiXCR and lists one record per CDR3 protein. Counted here are approximately 830,000 distinct CDR3 sequences, around 62% occurring once; the ten biggest clones make up 25% to 35%. Germline loops: CDR1 SNHLY, CDR2 FYNNEI. The CDR3 runs 15 residues. V was cut by 6 bases and J by 3 bases, with 15 bases left in between. The genes are TRBV2 and TRBJ1-5, with D possibly matching TRBD1 (6 bases). This clonotype was obtained from a young man in good health. Input material: blood. This CDR3 is CASSANRVNNQPQHF. CDR3 nucleotide sequence: TGTGCCAGCAGCGCGAACAGGGTGAACAATCAGCCCCAGCATTTT.